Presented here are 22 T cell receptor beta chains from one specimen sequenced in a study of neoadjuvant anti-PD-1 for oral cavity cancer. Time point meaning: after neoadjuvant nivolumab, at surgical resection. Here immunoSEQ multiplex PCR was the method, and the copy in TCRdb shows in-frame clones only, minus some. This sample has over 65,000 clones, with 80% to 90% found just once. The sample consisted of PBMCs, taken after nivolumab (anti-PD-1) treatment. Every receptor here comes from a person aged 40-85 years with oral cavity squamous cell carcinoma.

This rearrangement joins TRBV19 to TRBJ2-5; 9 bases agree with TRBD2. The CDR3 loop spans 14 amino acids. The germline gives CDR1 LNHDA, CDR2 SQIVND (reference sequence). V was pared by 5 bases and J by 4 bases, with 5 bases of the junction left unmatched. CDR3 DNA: TGTGCCAGTAGTGCCAGCGGGGGGTCAGAGACCCAGTACTTC. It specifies CASSASGGSETQYF.

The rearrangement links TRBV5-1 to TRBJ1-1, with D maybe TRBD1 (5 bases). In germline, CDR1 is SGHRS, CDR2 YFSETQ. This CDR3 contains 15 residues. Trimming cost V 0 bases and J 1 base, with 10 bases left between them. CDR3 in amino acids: CASSLVAGTNTEAFF. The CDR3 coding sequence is TGCGCCAGCAGCTTGGTGGCAGGGACGAACACTGAAGCTTTCTTT.

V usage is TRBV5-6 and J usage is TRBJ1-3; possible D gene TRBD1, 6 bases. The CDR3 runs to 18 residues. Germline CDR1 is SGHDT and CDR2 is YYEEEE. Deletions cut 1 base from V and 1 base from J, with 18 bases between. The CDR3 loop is CASSLTTGRGESGNTIYF. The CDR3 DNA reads TGTGCCAGCAGCTTGACGACAGGTCGCGGGGAGTCTGGAAACACCATATATTTT.

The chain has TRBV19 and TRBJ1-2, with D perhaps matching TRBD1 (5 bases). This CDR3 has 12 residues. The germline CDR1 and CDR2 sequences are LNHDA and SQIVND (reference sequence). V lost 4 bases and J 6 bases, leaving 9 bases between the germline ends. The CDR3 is CASSKGTNGYTF. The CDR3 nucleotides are TGTGCCAGTAGTAAGGGGACGAATGGCTACACCTTC.

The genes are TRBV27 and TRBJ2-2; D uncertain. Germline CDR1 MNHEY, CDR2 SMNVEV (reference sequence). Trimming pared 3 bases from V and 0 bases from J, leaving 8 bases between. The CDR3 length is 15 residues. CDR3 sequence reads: CASSFQGTNTGELFF. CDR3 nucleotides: TGTGCCAGCAGTTTCCAAGGCACGAACACCGGGGAGCTGTTTTTT.

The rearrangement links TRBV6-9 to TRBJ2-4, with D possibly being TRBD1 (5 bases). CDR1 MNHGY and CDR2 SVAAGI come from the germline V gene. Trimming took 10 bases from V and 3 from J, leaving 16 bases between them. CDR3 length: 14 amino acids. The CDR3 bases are TGTGCCAACGGAACAGGCGCCGTCAAAAACATTCAGTACTTC. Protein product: CANGTGAVKNIQYF.

The CDR3 bases are TGTGCCAGCAGCTTATATTCTAACAATGGGGTGGGCGCTGGAAACACCATATATTTT. Translation gives CASSLYSNNGVGAGNTIYF. The rearrangement links TRBV11-2 to TRBJ1-3; D unresolved. CDR1 is SGHAT, CDR2 FQNNGV, per germline. CDR3 length: 19 residues. Trimming removed 2 bases at V and 2 bases at J, with 22 bases between.

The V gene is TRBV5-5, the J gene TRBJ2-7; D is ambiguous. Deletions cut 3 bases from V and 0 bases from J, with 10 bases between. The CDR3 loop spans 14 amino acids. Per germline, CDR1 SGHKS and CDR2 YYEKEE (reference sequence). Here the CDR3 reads CASSSPLGSYEQYF. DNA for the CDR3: TGTGCCAGCAGCTCTCCCCTTGGCTCCTACGAGCAGTACTTC.

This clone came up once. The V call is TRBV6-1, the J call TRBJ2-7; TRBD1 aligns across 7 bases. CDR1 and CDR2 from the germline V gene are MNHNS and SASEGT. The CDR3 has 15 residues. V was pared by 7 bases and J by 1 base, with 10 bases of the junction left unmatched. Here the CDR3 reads CASTGRQGSSYEQYF. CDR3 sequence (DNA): TGTGCCAGCACCGGCAGACAGGGAAGTTCCTACGAGCAGTACTTC.

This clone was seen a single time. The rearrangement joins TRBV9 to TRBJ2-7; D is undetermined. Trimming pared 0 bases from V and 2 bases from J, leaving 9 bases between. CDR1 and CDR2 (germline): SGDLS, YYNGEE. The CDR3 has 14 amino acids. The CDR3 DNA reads TGTGCCAGCAGCGTAGGCGGACCTCCCTACGAGCAGTACTTC. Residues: CASSVGGPPYEQYF.

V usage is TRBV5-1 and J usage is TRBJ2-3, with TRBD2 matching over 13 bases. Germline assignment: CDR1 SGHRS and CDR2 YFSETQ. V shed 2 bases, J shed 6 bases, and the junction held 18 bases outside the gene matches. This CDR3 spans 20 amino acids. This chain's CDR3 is CASSFSRTSGSIGLVDTQYF. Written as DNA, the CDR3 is TGCGCCAGCAGCTTTTCTCGGACTAGCGGGAGCATCGGTCTGGTCGATACGCAGTATTTT.

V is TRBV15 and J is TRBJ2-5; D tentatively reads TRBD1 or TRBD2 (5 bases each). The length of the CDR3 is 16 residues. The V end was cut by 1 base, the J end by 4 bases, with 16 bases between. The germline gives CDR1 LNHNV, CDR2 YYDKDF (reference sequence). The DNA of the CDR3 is TGTGCCACCAGCAGAGTAGGCGGGCAGGGCCGAGAGACCCAGTACTTC. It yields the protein CATSRVGGQGRETQYF.

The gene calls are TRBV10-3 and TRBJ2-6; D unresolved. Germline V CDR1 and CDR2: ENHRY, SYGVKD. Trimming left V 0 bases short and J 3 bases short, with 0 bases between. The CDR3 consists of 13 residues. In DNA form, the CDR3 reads TGTGCCATCAGTGAGTCTGGGGCCAACGTCCTGACTTTC. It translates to CAISESGANVLTF.

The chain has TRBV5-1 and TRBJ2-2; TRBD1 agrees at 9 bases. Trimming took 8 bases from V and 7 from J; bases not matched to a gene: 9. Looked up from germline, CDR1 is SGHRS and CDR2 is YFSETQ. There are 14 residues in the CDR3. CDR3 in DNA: TGCGCCAGTGGACAGGGGTCCGGGATCGGGGAGCTGTTTTTT. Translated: CASGQGSGIGELFF.

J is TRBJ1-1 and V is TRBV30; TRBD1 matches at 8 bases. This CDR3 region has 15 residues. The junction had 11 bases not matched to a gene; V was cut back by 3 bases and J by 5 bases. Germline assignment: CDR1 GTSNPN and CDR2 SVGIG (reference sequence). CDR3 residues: CAWRYPGQDVTEAFF. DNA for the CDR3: TGTGCCTGGAGATATCCGGGACAGGACGTTACTGAAGCTTTCTTT.

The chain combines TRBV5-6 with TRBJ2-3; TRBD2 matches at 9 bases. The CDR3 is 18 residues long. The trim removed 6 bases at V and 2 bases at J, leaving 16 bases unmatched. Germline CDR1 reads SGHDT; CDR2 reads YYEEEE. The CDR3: CASTFRLREGRDTDTQYF. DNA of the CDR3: TGTGCCAGCACCTTTCGGTTGCGGGAGGGCCGGGACACAGATACGCAGTATTTT.

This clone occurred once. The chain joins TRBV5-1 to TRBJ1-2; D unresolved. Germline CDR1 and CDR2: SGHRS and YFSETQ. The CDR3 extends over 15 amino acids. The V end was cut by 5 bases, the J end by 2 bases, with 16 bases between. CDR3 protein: CASRGLGYQNYGYTF. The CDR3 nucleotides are TGCGCCAGCAGGGGTCTGGGATATCAGAACTATGGCTACACCTTC.

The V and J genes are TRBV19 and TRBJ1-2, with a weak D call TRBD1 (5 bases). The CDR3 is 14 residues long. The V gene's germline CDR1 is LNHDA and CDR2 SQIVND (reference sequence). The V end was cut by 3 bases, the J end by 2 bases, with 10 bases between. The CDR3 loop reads CASSMTVHNYGYTF. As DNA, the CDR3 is TGTGCCAGTAGTATGACAGTTCACAACTATGGCTACACCTTC.

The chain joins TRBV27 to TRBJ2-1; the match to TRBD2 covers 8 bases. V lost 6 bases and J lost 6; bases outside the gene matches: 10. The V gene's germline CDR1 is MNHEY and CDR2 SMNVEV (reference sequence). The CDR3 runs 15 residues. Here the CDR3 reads CASSPWGLDLNEQFF. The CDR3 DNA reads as TGTGCCAGCAGCCCCTGGGGACTAGACCTCAATGAGCAGTTCTTC.

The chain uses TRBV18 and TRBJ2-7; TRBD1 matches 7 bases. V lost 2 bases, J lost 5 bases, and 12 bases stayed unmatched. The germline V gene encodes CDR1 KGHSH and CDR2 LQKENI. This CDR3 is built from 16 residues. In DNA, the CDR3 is TGTGCCAGCTCACCAGGGGCACAGGGGTCCTTTGACGAGCAGTACTTC. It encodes CASSPGAQGSFDEQYF.

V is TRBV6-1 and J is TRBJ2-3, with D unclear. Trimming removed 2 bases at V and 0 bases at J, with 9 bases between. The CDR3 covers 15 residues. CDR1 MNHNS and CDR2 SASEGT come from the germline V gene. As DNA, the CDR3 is TGTGCCAGCAGTGAAAACGACCAGAGCACAGATACGCAGTATTTT. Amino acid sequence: CASSENDQSTDTQYF.

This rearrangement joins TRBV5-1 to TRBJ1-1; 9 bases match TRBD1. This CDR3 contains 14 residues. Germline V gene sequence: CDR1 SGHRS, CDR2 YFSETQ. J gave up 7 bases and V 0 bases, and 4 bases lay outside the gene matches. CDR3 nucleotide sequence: TGCGCCAGCAGCTTGGACAGGGGGCGAGTTGAAGCTTTCTTT. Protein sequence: CASSLDRGRVEAFF.